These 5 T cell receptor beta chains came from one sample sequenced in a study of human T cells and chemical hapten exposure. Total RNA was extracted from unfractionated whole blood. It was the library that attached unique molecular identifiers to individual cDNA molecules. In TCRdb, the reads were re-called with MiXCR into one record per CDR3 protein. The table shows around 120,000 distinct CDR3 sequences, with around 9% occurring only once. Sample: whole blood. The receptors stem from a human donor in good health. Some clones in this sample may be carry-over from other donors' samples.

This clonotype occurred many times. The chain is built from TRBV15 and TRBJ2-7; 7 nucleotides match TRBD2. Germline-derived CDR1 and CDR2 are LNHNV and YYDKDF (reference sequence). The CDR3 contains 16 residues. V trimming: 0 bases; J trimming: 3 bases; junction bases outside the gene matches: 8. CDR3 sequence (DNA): TGTGCCACCAGCAGAGATTTAAGCGGGATTGTCTACGAGCAGTACTTC. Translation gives CATSRDLSGIVYEQYF. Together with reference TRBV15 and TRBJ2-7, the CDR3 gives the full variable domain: DAMVIQNPRYQVTQFGKPVTLSCSQTLNHNVMYWYQQKSSQAPKLLFHYYDKDFNNEADTPDNFQSRRPNTSFCFLDIRSPGLGDTAMYLCATSRDLSGIVYEQYFGPGTRLTVT.

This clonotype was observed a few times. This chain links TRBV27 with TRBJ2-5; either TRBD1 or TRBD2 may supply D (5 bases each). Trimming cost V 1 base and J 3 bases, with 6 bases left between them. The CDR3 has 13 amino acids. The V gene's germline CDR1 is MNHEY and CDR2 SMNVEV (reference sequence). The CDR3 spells CASSLLGEETQYF. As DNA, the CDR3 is TGTGCCAGCAGTTTATTGGGGGAAGAGACCCAGTACTTC.

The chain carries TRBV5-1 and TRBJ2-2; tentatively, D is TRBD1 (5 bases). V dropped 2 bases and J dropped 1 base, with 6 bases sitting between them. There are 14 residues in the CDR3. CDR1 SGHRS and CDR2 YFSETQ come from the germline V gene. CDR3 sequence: CASSFGQNTGELFF. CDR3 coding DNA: TGCGCCAGCAGCTTTGGACAGAACACCGGGGAGCTGTTTTTT.

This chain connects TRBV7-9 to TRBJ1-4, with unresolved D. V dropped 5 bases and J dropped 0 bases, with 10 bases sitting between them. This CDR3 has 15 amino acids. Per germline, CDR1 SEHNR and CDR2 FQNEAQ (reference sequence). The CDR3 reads CASSPPGATNEKLFF. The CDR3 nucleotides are TGTGCCAGCAGCCCGCCAGGAGCAACTAATGAAAAACTGTTTTTT.

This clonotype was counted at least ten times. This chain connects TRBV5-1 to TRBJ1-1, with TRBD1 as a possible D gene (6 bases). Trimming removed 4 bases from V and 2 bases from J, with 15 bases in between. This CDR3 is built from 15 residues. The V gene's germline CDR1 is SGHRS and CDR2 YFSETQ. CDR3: CASSGGHLGNTEAFF. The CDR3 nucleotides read TGCGCCAGCAGCGGGGGACACCTGGGCAACACTGAAGCTTTCTTT.